The present entry profiles one T cell receptor beta chain with its context. The target antigen is unknown. The J segment lost 3 bases and the V segment lost 6 bases, leaving 5 bases of the junction unmatched. Germline V gene lookup returns CDR1 MNHEY and CDR2 SVGAGI. This CDR3 is 15 amino acids long. The source of the sample is a study of T cell responses to AZD1222 COVID-19 vaccine. Measured with immunoSEQ multiplex PCR; TCRdb has only the in-frame clones, and not every one. The data contain tens of thousands of clones, roughly 89% of them singletons. Study results and caveats: Variant regions that are unmutated are reportedly the target of nearly half of spike-specific TCRs. Without day 14 samples, only post-peak T cell repertoires were studied. Researchers report vaccine-associated CD4 TCRs spanning spike, with dominance at 160-218 and 743-854.

This sample comprised peripheral blood, obtained on day 0 of AZD1222 vaccination. V is TRBV6-5 and J is TRBJ2-1, with 10 bases identical to TRBD1. This TCR derives from an adult in good health. The CDR3 DNA is TGTGCCAGCAGCATGGGACAGGGGTTCTACAATGAGCAGTTCTTC. This encodes CASSMGQGFYNEQFF.